This T cell receptor beta chain stems from a study of cytomegalovirus exposure and HLA in healthy donors. About this clone: Antigen: not known.

CDR3 length: 16 residues. The V gene's germline CDR1 is SGDLS and CDR2 YYNGEE. The V segment lost 6 bases and the J segment 5 bases; nucleotides outside the gene matches: 9. Vbeta (60) and Jbeta (13) primers were used in the PCR. Profiled with immunoSEQ multiplex PCR; TCRdb holds only in-frame clones, not every one. The data contain about 170,000 clones, about 82% of them singletons. Study-wide points: Sequence variants that were highly shared formed a cluster that was likely a sequencing artifact. V segments that were indistinguishable, TRBV6-2 and TRBV6-3 among them, were omitted from analysis.

The sequencing input was PBMCs. The chain joins TRBV9 to TRBJ2-3; 13 nucleotides align to TRBD2. This sequence was found in a female donor in good health and CMV-seronegative. CDR3 region: CASTKRLAGGEDTQYF. CDR3 DNA: TGTGCCAGCACAAAGAGACTAGCGGGAGGAGAAGATACGCAGTATTTT.